The 19 T cell receptor beta chains reported below all come from one sample, sequenced in a study of regulatory T cells in long-lasting Graves disease. Sample time point: newly diagnosed GD, antithyroid drugs for less than 3 months. From PBMCs, RNA was extracted and then used to make the TCR library. Construction of the TCR beta libraries employed iRepertoire HTBI primers in conjunction with Arm-PCR of CDR3 regions. TCRdb independently ran MiXCR on the multiplex PCR reads; one entry per CDR3 protein. Altogether about 540,000 distinct CDR3 sequences are present, 13% being singletons, with the ten largest covering roughly a tenth. In addition, the sample was reused for a study of T cells in Graves' hyperthyroidism and ophthalmopathy.

This specimen consisted of peripheral blood mononuclear cells (PBMCs), obtained at new diagnosis, from a patient treated with antithyroid drugs. The receptors derive from a young man with Graves disease.

V is TRBV2 and J is TRBJ1-2; D remains ambiguous. The CDR3 totals 15 residues. Trimming removed 6 bases at V and 5 bases at J, with 19 bases between. The germline CDR1 and CDR2 sequences are SNHLY and FYNNEI. The CDR3 region is CASRVTDGTVYGYTF. CDR3 coding DNA: TGTGCCAGCAGGGTTACGGACGGAACGGTATATGGCTACACCTTC.

This clonotype was seen at least ten times. V gene TRBV6-4 combines with J gene TRBJ2-3; D could derive from TRBD1 or TRBD2 (5 bases each). The germline V and J ends were trimmed by 2 bases and 2 bases, with 8 bases remaining between them. The length of the CDR3 is 14 residues. CDR1 is MRHNA, CDR2 SNTAGT, per germline. This chain's CDR3 is CASSDGTDTDTQYF. The CDR3 coding sequence is TGTGCCAGCAGTGACGGGACCGACACAGATACGCAGTATTTT.

This clonotype was recorded at least ten times. The rearrangement uses TRBV2 and TRBJ2-2; 7 nucleotides line up with TRBD2. This CDR3 comprises 13 residues. Germline V gives CDR1 SNHLY, CDR2 FYNNEI. The ends lost 9 bases at V and 5 bases at J; junction bases unmatched: 6. The CDR3 DNA follows: TGTGCCAGTGATGGGACTATAACCGGGGAGCTGTTTTTT. It yields the protein CASDGTITGELFF.

In its sample, this clonotype was seen many times. This chain links TRBV12-3 or TRBV12-4 with TRBJ2-1; weak D call: TRBD2 (6 bases). The CDR3 spans 16 residues. V shed 5 bases and J shed 4 bases, with 18 bases lying between them. As DNA, the CDR3 is TGTGCCAGCAGTCCACCGAAGGGAGGCTTATACAATGAGCAGTTCTTC. Protein: CASSPPKGGLYNEQFF.

This clonotype has ten or more counts. The chain links TRBV7-3 to TRBJ2-3; TRBD2 agrees at 11 bases. Unmatched junction bases numbered 11, after V lost 5 bases and J lost 1 base. Germline CDR1 is SGHTA and CDR2 is FQGTGA. The CDR3 length is 18 residues. The DNA for the CDR3 is TGTGCCAGCAGCGCGAAGGGACTAGCGGCAACCGGCACAGATACGCAGTATTTT. This encodes CASSAKGLAATGTDTQYF.

The V call is TRBV19, the J call TRBJ2-1; TRBD2 matches 11 bases. The CDR3 runs to 17 residues. J was trimmed by 5 bases and V by 4 bases; bases with no gene match: 10. Germline values: CDR1 LNHDA, CDR2 SQIVND (reference sequence). The DNA of the CDR3 is TGTGCCAGTAGTACGAACTTACTAGCGGGAGACCACAATGAGCAGTTCTTC. This gives the protein CASSTNLLAGDHNEQFF.

This clonotype was counted at least ten times. The junction shows a germline mismatch at one end, possibly a read error. The V and J genes are TRBV2 and TRBJ2-4; the D call may be TRBD1 or TRBD2 (5 bases each). CDR1 is SNHLY and CDR2 is FYNNEI in the germline V gene. The CDR3 has 12 residues. The CDR3 coding sequence is TGTGCCAGCAGTGAGGGACGCTCCGTGCTAGACTTC. Amino acids: CASSEGRSVLDF.

This clonotype was recorded a few times. Possible read error: a much larger clone is one base away. This chain uses TRBV20-1 with TRBJ2-3; TRBD2 aligns across 9 bases. Germline V gene data show CDR1 as DFQATT and CDR2 as SNEGSKA (reference sequence). The V and J ends lost 6 bases and 6 bases, in that order; junction bases with no gene match: 19. The CDR3 has 17 residues. The CDR3 bases are TGCAGTGCACCTGGGGAAGCGGGAGGACTACTACCGGATACGCAGTATTTT. It codes for CSAPGEAGGLLPDTQYF.

This clonotype appeared many times. The V gene is TRBV11-2, the J gene TRBJ2-1; 12 bases map to TRBD1. The CDR3 extends over 15 amino acids. Germline V lookup: CDR1 SGHAT, CDR2 FQNNGV. V shed 4 bases, J shed 7 bases, and the junction held 5 bases outside the gene matches. The CDR3 is CASSSGQGAGNEQFF. CDR3 coding DNA: TGTGCCAGCAGCTCGGGACAGGGGGCCGGTAATGAGCAGTTCTTC.

This clonotype was recorded many times. The chain uses TRBV5-1 and TRBJ2-3, with a weak D call TRBD2 (7 bases). The germline V and J ends were trimmed by 6 bases and 1 base, with 18 bases remaining between them. Germline CDR1 and CDR2: SGHRS and YFSETQ. This CDR3 contains 16 residues. In DNA form, the CDR3 reads TGCGCCAGCATAAAACAGGGAGGGGGAGGCACAGATACGCAGTATTTT. This codes for CASIKQGGGGTDTQYF.

The chain combines TRBV7-9 with TRBJ2-3; a possible D gene is TRBD2 (5 bases). Germline CDR1 is SEHNR and CDR2 is FQNEAQ (reference sequence). Trimming shortened V by 0 bases and J by 6 bases, and 10 bases separated the two germline ends. CDR3 size: 14 residues. This CDR3 reads CASSLAEAADTQYF. The DNA for the CDR3 is TGTGCCAGCAGCTTAGCGGAAGCGGCGGATACGCAGTATTTT.

The genes are TRBV4-2 and TRBJ1-1; tentatively, D is TRBD1 (6 bases). The V end lost 4 bases, the J end lost 0 bases, and 12 bases lay between the germline ends. CDR3 size: 15 residues. The V gene's germline CDR1 is LGHNA and CDR2 YNFKEQ. The CDR3 region is CASSPGVTLNTEAFF. In nucleotides, the CDR3 is TGTGCCAGCAGCCCAGGGGTGACATTGAACACTGAAGCTTTCTTT.

This clonotype was detected many times. This chain uses TRBV5-1 with TRBJ2-3; D unclear. CDR3 length: 14 amino acids. The germline V gene encodes CDR1 SGHRS and CDR2 YFSETQ. Between the trimmed V and J ends, which lost 2 bases and 6 bases, there was a span of 13 bases. The CDR3 loop is CASSFRSLRDTQYF. The CDR3 DNA sequence: TGCGCCAGCAGCTTCCGGAGCCTTCGGGATACGCAGTATTTT. Full variable domain (outside the CDR3, taken from reference TRBV5-1 and TRBJ2-3): KAGVTQTPRYLIKTRGQQVTLSCSPISGHRSVSWYQQTPGQGLQFLFEYFSETQRNKGNFPGRFSGRQFSNSRSEMNVSTLELGDSALYLCASSFRSLRDTQYFGPGTRLTVL.

This clonotype was picked up many times. The chain uses TRBV19 and TRBJ1-1; a possible D gene is TRBD1 (6 bases). Germline CDR1 and CDR2: LNHDA and SQIVND (reference sequence). The ends were cut back, 4 bases at V and 4 bases at J, with 13 bases in the middle. The CDR3 runs to 14 residues. Here the CDR3 DNA reads TGTGCCAGTAGTACTACAGGGACGGGCACTGAAGCTTTCTTT. It specifies CASSTTGTGTEAFF.

This clonotype was seen ten or more times. The V and J genes are TRBV30 and TRBJ2-5; 8 positions agree with TRBD1. This CDR3 is 12 amino acids long. J gave up 4 bases and V 5 bases, and 3 bases lay outside the gene matches. Germline V lookup: CDR1 GTSNPN, CDR2 SVGIG (reference sequence). The CDR3 DNA is TGTGCCTGGGACAGGGGTGTAGAGACCCAGTACTTC. This translates into CAWDRGVETQYF.

This clonotype was observed at least ten times. The genes are TRBV27 and TRBJ2-1, with D unresolved. This CDR3 spans 16 amino acids. Trimming cost V 6 bases and J 8 bases, with 23 bases left between them. Germline-derived CDR1 and CDR2 are MNHEY and SMNVEV (reference sequence). The CDR3 sequence: CASSLHPTWVRDEQFF. Here the CDR3 DNA reads TGTGCCAGCAGCCTACACCCGACATGGGTTAGGGATGAGCAGTTCTTC.

This clonotype has at least ten counts. The chain's CDR3 is CASSPLVREGNEQYF. DNA for the CDR3: TGTGCCAGCAGCCCCCTAGTACGGGAGGGGAACGAGCAGTACTTC. The V and J genes are TRBV11-2 and TRBJ2-7, with TRBD2 matching over 8 bases. The CDR3 is 15 amino acids. V was clipped by 5 bases and J by 5 bases; unmatched bases: 11. The germline CDR1 and CDR2 sequences are SGHAT and FQNNGV.

The rearrangement links TRBV10-3 to TRBJ2-7, with 10 bases fitting TRBD1. Germline assignment: CDR1 ENHRY and CDR2 SYGVKD. The CDR3 runs to 15 residues. With 0 bases clipped from V and 9 bases from J, the junction kept 8 bases outside the gene matches. CDR3 nucleotides: TGTGCCATCAGTGAGTCGGGGACAGGGGTCTATGGGCAGTACTTC. It encodes CAISESGTGVYGQYF.

The chain links TRBV15 to TRBJ2-7, with D perhaps being TRBD1 or TRBD2 (5 bases each). CDR1 is LNHNV, CDR2 YYDKDF, per germline (reference sequence). CDR3 length equals 16 residues. Trimming shortened V by 3 bases and J by 6 bases, and 21 bases separated the two germline ends. The CDR3 bases are TGTGCCACCAGCAGGCCAACCGGGACCCCAACCCTCGAGCAGTACTTC. Protein product: CATSRPTGTPTLEQYF.